This section outlines one T cell receptor beta chain sequence together with its context. Its antigen is unknown. The data stem from a study of cytomegalovirus exposure and HLA in healthy donors. About the study: A data release that came early held approximately 92 million unique TCRs from HLA-typed donors. Study-wide results and caveats: The study carried out a later analysis of TCR beta sequences. It associated 16,951 of them with specific HLA alleles at a false discovery rate of 0.05.

13 Jbeta primers and 60 Vbeta primers were used for the PCR. Using immunoSEQ multiplex PCR, the repertoire was profiled, and TCRdb retains in-frame clones only, with some absent. This table holds approximately 100,000 clones, roughly 71% found once. Germline values: CDR1 MNHNS, CDR2 SASEGT. V gave up 6 bases and J gave up 3 bases; unmatched junction bases: 3. This CDR3 contains 13 residues. The TCR originated in a man over 45 in good health and CMV-seronegative. Sequenced material: PBMCs. The chain uses TRBV6-1 and TRBJ1-1, with 8 nucleotides matching TRBD1. The CDR3 region has the DNA TGTGCCAGCAGGACAGGGGAGGACACTGAAGCTTTCTTT. As protein: CASRTGEDTEAFF.